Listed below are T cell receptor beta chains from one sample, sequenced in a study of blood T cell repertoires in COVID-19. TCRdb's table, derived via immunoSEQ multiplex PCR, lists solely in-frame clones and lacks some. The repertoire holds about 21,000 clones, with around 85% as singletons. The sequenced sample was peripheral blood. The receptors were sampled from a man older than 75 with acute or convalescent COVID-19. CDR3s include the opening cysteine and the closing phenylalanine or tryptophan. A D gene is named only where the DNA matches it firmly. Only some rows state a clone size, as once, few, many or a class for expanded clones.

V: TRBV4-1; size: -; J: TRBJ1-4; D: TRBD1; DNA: TGCGCCAGCAGCACGGGACAGCTCACAACTAATGAAAAACTGTTTTTT; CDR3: CASSTGQLTTNEKLFF
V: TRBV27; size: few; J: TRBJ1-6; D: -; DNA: TGTGCCAGCAGGAGGAGCTCCTATAATTCACCCCTCCACTTT; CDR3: CASRRSSYNSPLHF
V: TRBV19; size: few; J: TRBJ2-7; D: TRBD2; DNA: TGTGCCAGTAGTCCTGGGACTAGTTACGAGCAGTACTTC; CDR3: CASSPGTSYEQYF
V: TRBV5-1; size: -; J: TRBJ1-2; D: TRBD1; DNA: TGCGCCAGCAGCTCGACAGGGGTGAACTATGGCTACACCTTC; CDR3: CASSSTGVNYGYTF
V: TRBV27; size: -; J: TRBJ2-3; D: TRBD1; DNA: TGTGCCAGCAGAACGACAGGGGGGATTACTTTCACAGATACGCAGTATTTT; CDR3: CASRTTGGITFTDTQYF
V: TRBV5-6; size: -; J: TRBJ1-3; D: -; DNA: TGTGCCAGCAGCTTCAACAACGGAAACACCATATATTTT; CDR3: CASSFNNGNTIYF
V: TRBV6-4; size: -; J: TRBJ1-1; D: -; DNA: TGTGCCAGCAGGGCAGGGGCCTCGAACACTGAAGCTTTCTTT; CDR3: CASRAGASNTEAFF
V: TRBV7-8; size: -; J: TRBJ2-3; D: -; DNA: TGTGCCAGCAGCTACCCTAGACTAGTTGATACGCAGTATTTT; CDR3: CASSYPRLVDTQYF
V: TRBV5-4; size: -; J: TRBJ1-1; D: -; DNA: TGTGCCAGCAGCTTTGGAGGTCACACTGAAGCTTTCTTT; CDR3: CASSFGGHTEAFF
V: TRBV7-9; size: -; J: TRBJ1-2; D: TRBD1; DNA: TGTGCCAGCAGCCCAGGGGACAGGGTCGGCTACACCTTC; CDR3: CASSPGDRVGYTF
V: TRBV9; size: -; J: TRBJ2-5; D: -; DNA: TGTGCCAGCAGCCCACCGGGACTCCAAGAGACCCAGTACTTC; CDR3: CASSPPGLQETQYF
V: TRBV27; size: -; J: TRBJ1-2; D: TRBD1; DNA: TGTGCCAGCAGTTTCACAGGGGAAAACTATGGCTACACCTTC; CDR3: CASSFTGENYGYTF
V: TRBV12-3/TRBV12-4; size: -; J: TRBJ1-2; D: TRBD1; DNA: TGTGCCAGCAGTCCATCAGGGGGCTATGGCTACACCTTC; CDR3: CASSPSGGYGYTF
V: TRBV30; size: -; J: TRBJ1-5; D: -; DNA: TGTGCCTGGAGTGTTTGGGGAGGAAATCAGCCCCAGCATTTT; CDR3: CAWSVWGGNQPQHF
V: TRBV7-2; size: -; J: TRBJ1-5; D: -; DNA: TGTGCCAGCAGCTTAGGTTCGGGTAACAATCAGCCCCAGCATTTT; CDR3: CASSLGSGNNQPQHF
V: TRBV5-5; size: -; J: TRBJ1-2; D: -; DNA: TGTGCCAGCAGCTTAGACACCCACTATGGCTACACCTTC; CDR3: CASSLDTHYGYTF
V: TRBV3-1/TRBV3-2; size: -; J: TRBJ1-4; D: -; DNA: TGTGCCAGCAGCCAAGAAGGGGGTAGTGAAAAACTGTTTTTT; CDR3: CASSQEGGSEKLFF
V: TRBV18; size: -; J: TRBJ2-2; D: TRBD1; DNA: TGTGCCAGCTCACCCGACAGGGCCACCGGGGAGCTGTTTTTT; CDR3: CASSPDRATGELFF
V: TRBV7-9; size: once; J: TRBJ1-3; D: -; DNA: TGTGCCAGCAGCCTCGGGCGGGCCTATGGAAACACCATATATTTT; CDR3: CASSLGRAYGNTIYF
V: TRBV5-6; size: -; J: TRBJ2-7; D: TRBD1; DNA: TGTGCCAGCAGCTTGGAGCAGGGGGCTAAGTTC; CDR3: CASSLEQGAKF
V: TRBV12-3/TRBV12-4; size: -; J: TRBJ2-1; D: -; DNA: TGTGCCAGCAATTTCCGCGGACAGAGGCAGTTCTTC; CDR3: CASNFRGQRQFF
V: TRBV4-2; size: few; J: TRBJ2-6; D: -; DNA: TGTGCCAGCAGCCAAGTCCCATCCACAGGGTCTGGGGCCAACGTCCTGACTTTC; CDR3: CASSQVPSTGSGANVLTF
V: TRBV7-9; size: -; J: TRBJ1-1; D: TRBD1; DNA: TGTGCCAGCAGTCTCACAGGGGGAAACACTGAAGCTTTCTTT; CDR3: CASSLTGGNTEAFF
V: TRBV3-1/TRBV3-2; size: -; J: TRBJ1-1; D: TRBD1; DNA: TGTGCCAGCAGCCAAGTTGACAGGGGTGGAGCTTTCTTT; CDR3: CASSQVDRGGAFF
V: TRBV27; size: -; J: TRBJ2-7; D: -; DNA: TGTGCCAGCAGTTTAGTTGGGGGCAACTACGAGCAGTACTTC; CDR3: CASSLVGGNYEQYF
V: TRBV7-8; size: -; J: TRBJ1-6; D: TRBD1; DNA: TGTGCCAGCAGCTTAATGTTCCAGGGGGGTTCACCCCTCCACTTT; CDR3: CASSLMFQGGSPLHF
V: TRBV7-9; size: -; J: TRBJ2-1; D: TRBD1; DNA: TGTGCCAGCAGCTTTTGGGACAGGGGGCACAATGAGCAGTTCTTC; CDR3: CASSFWDRGHNEQFF
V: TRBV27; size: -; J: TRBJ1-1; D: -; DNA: TGTGCCAGCAGTTTATTGGGCAGCTCCAACACTGAAGCTTTCTTT; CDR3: CASSLLGSSNTEAFF
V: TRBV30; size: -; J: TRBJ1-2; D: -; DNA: TGTGCCTGGAGTGCTCGTAGTGGCTACACCTTC; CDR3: CAWSARSGYTF
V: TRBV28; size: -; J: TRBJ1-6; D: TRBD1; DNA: TGTGCCAGCATTGATTGGAGGACAGGGGGATCACCCCTCCACTTT; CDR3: CASIDWRTGGSPLHF
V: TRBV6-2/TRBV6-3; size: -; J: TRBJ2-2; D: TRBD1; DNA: TGTGCCAGCAGTGCGGGACAGGGGAGACCCGGGGAGCTGTTTTTT; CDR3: CASSAGQGRPGELFF
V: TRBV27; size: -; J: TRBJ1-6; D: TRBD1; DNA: TGTGCCAGCAGTTTAATTTGGGACAGTAGCTATAATTCACCCCTCCACTTT; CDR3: CASSLIWDSSYNSPLHF
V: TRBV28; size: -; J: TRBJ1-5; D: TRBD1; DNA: TGTGCCAGCAGTTTTAGTTGGGACAGCTGGGGTAGCAATCAGCCCCAGCATTTT; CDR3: CASSFSWDSWGSNQPQHF
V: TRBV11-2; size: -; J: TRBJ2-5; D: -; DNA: TGTGCCAGCAGCTTAGATGGAGGGGTACAAGAGACCCAGTACTTC; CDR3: CASSLDGGVQETQYF
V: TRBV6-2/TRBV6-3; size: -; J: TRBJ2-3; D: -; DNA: TGTGCCAGCAGTTCCCCCGCGGATTTTAGCACAGATACGCAGTATTTT; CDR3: CASSSPADFSTDTQYF